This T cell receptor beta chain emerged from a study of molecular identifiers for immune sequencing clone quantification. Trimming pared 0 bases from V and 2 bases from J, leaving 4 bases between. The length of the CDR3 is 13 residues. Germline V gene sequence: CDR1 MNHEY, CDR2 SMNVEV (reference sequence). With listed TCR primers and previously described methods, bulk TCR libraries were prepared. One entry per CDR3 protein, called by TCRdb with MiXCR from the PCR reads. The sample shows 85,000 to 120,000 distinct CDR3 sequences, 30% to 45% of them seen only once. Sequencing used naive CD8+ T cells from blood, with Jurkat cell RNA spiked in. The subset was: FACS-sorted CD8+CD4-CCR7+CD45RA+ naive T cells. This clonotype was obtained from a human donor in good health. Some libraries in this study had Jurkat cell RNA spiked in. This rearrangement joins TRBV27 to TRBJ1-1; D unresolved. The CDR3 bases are TGTGCCAGCAGTTTATCTACTAACACTGAAGCTTTCTTT. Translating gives CASSLSTNTEAFF.